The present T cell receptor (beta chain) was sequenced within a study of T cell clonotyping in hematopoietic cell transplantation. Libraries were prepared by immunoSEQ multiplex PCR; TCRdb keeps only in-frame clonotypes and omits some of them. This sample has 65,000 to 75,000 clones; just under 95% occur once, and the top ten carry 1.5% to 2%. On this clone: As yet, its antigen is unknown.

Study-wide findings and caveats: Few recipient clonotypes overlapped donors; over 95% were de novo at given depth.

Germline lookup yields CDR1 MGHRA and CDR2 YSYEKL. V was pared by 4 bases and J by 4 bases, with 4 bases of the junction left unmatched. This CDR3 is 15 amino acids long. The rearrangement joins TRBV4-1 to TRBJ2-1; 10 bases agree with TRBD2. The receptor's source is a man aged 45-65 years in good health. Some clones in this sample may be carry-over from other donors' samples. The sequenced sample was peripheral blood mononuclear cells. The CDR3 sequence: CASSPGLAEYNEQFF. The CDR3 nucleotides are TGCGCCAGCAGCCCCGGACTAGCGGAATACAATGAGCAGTTCTTC.